The T cell receptor (beta chain) under discussion was sequenced for a study of blood T cell repertoires in COVID-19. Turning to the study itself: Sites in the United States, Italy and Spain provided acute and convalescent COVID-19 samples. The cDNA or gDNA used as material had been derived from T cells, B-cell-depleted T cells, or PBMCs.

Between the trimmed V and J ends, which lost 2 bases and 5 bases, there was a span of 21 bases. From germline, CDR1 is SNHLY and CDR2 FYNNEI. The CDR3 extends over 17 amino acids. Per the original data handling: It was from reference gene primer amplification that nucleated cell counts were estimated. The method was immunoSEQ multiplex PCR; TCRdb's version includes in-frame clones alone and lacks a portion of them. D and trimming come from the DNA, and the V and J calls and clone size come from that table. Of more than 250,000 clones listed, roughly 87% are singletons. The V call is TRBV2, the J call TRBJ2-5; maybe TRBD2 (6 bases). This receptor was obtained from a man aged 50-60 years with active or convalescent COVID-19. The source material was peripheral blood. The CDR3 region is CASSELVGGLAKETQYF. For the CDR3, the DNA is TGTGCCAGCAGTGAATTAGTAGGAGGGCTAGCGAAGGAGACCCAGTACTTC.